This paragraph reports one T cell receptor (beta chain). The antigen is undetermined. The sample originates from a study of T cell responses to AZD1222 COVID-19 vaccine. Findings and caveats of the study: Among the donors, most were white British and more were female, and clonal diversity was possibly underestimated. Repertoire sampling happened only post peak T cell response.

Only in-frame clones appear in the TCRdb table, and some are missing; sequencing was by immunoSEQ multiplex PCR. The sample consists of fewer than 120,000 clones, 92% of them appearing once. V was pared by 3 bases and J by 6 bases, with 9 bases between. The CDR3 runs 13 residues. CDR1 and CDR2 from the germline V gene are SEHNR and FQNEAQ (reference sequence). The sample here was peripheral blood, taken on day 0 of AZD1222 vaccination. This TCR was sampled from an adult in good health. The J gene is TRBJ2-1, the V gene TRBV7-9; unclear D gene. The CDR3 loop reads CASSFGKVNEQFF. The CDR3 bases are TGTGCCAGCAGCTTTGGCAAGGTCAATGAGCAGTTCTTC.